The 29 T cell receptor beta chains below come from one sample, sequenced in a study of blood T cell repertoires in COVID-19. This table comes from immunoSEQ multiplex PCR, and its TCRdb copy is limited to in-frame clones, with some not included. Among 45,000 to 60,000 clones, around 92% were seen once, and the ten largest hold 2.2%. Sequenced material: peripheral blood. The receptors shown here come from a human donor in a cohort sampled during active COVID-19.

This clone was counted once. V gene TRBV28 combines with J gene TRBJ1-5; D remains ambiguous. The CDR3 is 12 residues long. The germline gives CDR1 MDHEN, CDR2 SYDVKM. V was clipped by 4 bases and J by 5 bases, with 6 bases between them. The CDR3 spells CASSSPDQPQHF. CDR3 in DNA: TGTGCCAGCAGTTCGCCAGATCAGCCCCAGCATTTT.

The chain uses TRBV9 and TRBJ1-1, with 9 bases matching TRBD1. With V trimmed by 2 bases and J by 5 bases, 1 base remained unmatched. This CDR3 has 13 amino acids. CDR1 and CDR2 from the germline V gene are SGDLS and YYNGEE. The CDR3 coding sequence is TGTGCCAGCAGCGTTGGGACAGGGACTGAAGCTTTCTTT. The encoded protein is CASSVGTGTEAFF.

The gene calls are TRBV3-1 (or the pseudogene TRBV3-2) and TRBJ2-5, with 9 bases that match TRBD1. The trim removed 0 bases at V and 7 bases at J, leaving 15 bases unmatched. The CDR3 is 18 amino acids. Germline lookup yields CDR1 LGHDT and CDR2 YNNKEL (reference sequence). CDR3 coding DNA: TGTGCCAGCAGCCAAGAATGGGACAGGGTGGGCTCGCCGGTGACCCAGTACTTC. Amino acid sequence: CASSQEWDRVGSPVTQYF.

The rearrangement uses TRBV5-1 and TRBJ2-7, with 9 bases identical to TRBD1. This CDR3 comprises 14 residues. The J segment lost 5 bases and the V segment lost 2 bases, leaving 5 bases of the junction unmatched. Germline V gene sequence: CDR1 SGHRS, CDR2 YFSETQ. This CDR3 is CASSFGGTGNEQYF. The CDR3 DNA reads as TGCGCCAGCAGCTTCGGCGGGACAGGGAACGAGCAGTACTTC.

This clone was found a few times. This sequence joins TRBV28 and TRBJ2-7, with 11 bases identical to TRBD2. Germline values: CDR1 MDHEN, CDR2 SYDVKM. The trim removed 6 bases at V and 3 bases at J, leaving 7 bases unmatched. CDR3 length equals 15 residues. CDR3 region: CASSPGTSGNYEQYF. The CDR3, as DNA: TGTGCCAGCAGCCCCGGGACTAGCGGTAACTACGAGCAGTACTTC.

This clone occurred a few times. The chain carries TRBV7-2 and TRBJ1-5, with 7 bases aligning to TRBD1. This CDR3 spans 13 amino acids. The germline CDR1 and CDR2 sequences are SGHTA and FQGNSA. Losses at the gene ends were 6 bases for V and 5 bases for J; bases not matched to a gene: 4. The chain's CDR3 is CASRRQGDQPQHF. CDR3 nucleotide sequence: TGTGCCAGCAGAAGACAGGGCGATCAGCCCCAGCATTTT.

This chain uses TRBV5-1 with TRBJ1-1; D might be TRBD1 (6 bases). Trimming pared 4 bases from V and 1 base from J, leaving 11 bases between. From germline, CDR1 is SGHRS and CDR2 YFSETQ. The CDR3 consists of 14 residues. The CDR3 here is CASSSLQGNTEAFF. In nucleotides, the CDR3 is TGCGCCAGCAGCAGTTTACAGGGGAACACTGAAGCTTTCTTT.

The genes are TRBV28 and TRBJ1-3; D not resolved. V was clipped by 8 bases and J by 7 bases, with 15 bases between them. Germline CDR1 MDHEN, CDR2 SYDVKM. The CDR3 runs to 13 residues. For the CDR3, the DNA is TGTGCCAGCCTACGGCCCCACGGGAACACCATATATTTT. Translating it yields CASLRPHGNTIYF.

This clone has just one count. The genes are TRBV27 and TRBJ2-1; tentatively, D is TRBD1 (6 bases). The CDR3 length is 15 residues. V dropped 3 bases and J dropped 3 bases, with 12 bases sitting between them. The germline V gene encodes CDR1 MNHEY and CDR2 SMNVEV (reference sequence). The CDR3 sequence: CASSFRGEVYNEQFF. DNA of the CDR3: TGTGCCAGCAGTTTCAGGGGAGAGGTCTACAATGAGCAGTTCTTC.

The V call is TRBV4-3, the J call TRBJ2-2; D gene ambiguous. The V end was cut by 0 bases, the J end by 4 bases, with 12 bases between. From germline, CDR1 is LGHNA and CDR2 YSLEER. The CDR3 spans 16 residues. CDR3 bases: TGCGCCAGCAGCCAAGATGTGAACTCTATCACCGGGGAGCTGTTTTTT. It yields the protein CASSQDVNSITGELFF.

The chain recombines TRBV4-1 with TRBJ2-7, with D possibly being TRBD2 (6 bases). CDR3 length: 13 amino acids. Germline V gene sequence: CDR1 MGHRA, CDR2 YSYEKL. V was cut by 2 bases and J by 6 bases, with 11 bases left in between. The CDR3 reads CASSQTLASEQYF. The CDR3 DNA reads TGCGCCAGCAGCCAAACTCTAGCGAGCGAGCAGTACTTC.

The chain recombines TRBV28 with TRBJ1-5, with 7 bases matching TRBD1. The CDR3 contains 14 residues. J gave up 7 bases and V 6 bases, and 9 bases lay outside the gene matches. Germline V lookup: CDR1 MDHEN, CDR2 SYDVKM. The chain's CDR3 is CASRLQAGGQPQHF. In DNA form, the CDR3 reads TGTGCCAGCAGGTTACAGGCAGGGGGGCAGCCCCAGCATTTT.

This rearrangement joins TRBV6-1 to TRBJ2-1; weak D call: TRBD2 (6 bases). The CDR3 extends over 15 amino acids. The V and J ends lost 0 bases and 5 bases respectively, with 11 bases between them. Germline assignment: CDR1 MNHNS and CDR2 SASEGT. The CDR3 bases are TGTGCCAGCAGTGAAGCGCAGGGAGGCCACAATGAGCAGTTCTTC. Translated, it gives CASSEAQGGHNEQFF.

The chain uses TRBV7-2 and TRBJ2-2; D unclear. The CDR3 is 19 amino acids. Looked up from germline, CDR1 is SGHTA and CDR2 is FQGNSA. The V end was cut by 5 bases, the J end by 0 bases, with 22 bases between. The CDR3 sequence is CASSPRWLGGIANTGELFF. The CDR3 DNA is TGTGCCAGCAGCCCCCGGTGGCTCGGCGGTATCGCGAACACCGGGGAGCTGTTTTTT.

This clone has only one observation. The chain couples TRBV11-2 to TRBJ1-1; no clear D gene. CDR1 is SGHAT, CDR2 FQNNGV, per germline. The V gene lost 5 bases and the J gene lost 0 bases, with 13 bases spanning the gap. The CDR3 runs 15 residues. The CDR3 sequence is CASSNTGLMNTEAFF. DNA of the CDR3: TGTGCCAGCAGCAACACCGGACTCATGAACACTGAAGCTTTCTTT.

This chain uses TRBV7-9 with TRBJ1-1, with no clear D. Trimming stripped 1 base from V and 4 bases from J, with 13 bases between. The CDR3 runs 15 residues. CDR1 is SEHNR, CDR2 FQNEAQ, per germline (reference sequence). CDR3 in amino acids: CASSLDRGRGTEAFF. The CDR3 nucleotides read TGTGCCAGCAGCTTAGACCGGGGTCGCGGCACTGAAGCTTTCTTT.

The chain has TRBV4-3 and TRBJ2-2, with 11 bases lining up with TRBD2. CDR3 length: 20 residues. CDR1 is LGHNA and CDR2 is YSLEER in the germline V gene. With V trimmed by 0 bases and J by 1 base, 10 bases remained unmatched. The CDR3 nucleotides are TGCGCCAGCAGCCAAGATGAAGGATGGACTAGCGGGTTGAACACCGGGGAGCTGTTTTTT. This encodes CASSQDEGWTSGLNTGELFF.

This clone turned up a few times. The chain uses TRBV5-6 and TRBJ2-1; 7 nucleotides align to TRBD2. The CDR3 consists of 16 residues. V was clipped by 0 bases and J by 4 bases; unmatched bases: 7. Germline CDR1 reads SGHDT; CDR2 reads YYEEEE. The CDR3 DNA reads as TGTGCCAGCAGCTTGGCCATTGCGGGAGAGTACAATGAGCAGTTCTTC. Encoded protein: CASSLAIAGEYNEQFF.

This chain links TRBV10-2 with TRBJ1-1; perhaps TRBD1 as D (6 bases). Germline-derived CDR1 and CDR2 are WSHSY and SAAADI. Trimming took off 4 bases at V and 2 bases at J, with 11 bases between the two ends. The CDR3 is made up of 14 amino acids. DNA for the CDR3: TGCGCCAGCAGTGCGACAGGAGACAACACTGAAGCTTTCTTT. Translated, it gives CASSATGDNTEAFF.

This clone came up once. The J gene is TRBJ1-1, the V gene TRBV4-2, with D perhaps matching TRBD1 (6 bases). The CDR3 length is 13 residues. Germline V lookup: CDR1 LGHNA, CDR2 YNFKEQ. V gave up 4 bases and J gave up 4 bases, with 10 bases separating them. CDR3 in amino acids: CASSPGEITEAFF. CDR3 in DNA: TGTGCCAGCAGCCCAGGGGAAATCACTGAAGCTTTCTTT.

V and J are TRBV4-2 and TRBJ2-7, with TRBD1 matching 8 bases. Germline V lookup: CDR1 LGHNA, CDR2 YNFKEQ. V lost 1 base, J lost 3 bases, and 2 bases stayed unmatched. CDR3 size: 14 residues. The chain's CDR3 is CASSQAGQGYEQYF. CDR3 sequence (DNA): TGTGCCAGCAGCCAAGCCGGACAGGGCTACGAGCAGTACTTC.

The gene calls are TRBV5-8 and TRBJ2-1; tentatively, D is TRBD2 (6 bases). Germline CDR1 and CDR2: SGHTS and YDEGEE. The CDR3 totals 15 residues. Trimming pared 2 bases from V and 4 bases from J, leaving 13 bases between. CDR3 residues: CASSFLTSLYNEQFF. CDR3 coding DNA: TGTGCCAGCAGCTTTCTGACTAGTTTATACAATGAGCAGTTCTTC. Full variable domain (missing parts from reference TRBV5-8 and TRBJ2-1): EAGVTQSPTHLIKTRGQQATLRCSPISGHTSVYWYQQALGLGLQFLLWYDEGEERNRGNFPPRFSGRQFPNYSSELNVNALELEDSALYLCASSFLTSLYNEQFFGPGTRLTVL.

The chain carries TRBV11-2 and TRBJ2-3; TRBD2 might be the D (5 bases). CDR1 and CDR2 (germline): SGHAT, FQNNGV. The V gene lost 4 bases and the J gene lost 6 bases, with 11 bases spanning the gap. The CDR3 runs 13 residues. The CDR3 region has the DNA TGTGCCAGCAGCTCCGGACTTGTCGATACGCAGTATTTT. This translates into CASSSGLVDTQYF. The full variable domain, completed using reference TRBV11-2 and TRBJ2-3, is EAGVAQSPRYKIIEKRQSVAFWCNPISGHATLYWYQQILGQGPKLLIQFQNNGVVDDSQLPKDRFSAERLKGVDSTLKIQPAKLEDSAVYLCASSSGLVDTQYFGPGTRLTVL.

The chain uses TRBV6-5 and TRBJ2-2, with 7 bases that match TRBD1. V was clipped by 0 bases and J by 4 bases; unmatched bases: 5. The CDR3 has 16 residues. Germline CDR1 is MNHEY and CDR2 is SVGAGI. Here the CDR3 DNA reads TGTGCCAGCAGTTACTCTTGGGGACAGTCCACCGGGGAGCTGTTTTTT. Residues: CASSYSWGQSTGELFF.

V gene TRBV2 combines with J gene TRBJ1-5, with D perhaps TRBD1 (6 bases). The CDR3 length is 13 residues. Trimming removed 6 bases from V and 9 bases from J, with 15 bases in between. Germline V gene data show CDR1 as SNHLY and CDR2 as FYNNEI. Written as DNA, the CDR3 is TGTGCCAGCAGCGGGACATATCTCCGGCCCCAGCATTTT. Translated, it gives CASSGTYLRPQHF.

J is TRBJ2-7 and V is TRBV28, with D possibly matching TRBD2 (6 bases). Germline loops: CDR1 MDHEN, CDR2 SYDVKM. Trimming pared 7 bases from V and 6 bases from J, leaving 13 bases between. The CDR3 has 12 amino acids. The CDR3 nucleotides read TGTGCCAGCACCAAGGGAGGTGGCGAGCAGTACTTC. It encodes CASTKGGGEQYF.

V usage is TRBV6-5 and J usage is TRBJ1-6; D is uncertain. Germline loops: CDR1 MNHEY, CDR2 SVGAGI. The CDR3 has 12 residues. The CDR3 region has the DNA TGTGCGAGTCAACAGCCAGCTTCACCCCTCCACTTT. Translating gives CASQQPASPLHF.

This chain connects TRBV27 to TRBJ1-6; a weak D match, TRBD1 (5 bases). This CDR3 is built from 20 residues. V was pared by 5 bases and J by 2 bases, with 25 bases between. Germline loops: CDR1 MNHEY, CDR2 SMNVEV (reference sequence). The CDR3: CASSRNYLGGTGAYNSPLHF. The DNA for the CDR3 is TGTGCCAGCAGTAGAAATTACTTGGGGGGTACGGGTGCCTATAATTCACCCCTCCACTTT.

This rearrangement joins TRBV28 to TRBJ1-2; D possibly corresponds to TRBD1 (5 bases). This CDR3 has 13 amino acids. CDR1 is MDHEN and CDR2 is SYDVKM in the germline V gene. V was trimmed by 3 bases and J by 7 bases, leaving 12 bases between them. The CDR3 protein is CASSFLRDFGYTF. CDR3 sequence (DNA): TGTGCCAGCAGTTTTCTCCGGGACTTTGGCTACACCTTC.